The entry that follows covers one T cell receptor (beta chain) sequence. The antigen is unknown. This record comes from a study of PD-1 blockade in classical Hodgkin lymphoma. All trial patients relapsed after autologous stem cell transplantation. Profiling relied on immunoSEQ multiplex PCR, and the TCRdb table lists in-frame clones only, not all of them. Among fewer than 100,000 clones listed, roughly 90% were seen once. Study-wide results and limits: Healthy donors were reported to have higher baseline TCR diversity than newly diagnosed patients. Complete responders showed a baseline diversity that resembled the diversity of newly diagnosed patients. Anyone who began nivolumab under 1 year after ASCT was excluded. Only CD4+ TCR diversity, not CD8+, had risen significantly by C4D1.

The receptor was isolated from a human donor with classical Hodgkin lymphoma. The input for sequencing was peripheral blood mononuclear cells (PBMCs), taken at baseline.

The DNA for the CDR3 is TGTGCCACCAGCAGCGGTAGCGGAGCCGGCTCCTACAATGAGCAGTTCTTC. Translation: CATSSGSGAGSYNEQFF. The V gene is TRBV15, the J gene TRBJ2-1, with D possibly matching TRBD2 (6 bases). The germline V and J ends were trimmed by 3 bases and 0 bases, with 15 bases remaining between them. The CDR3 is 17 residues long. In germline, CDR1 is LNHNV, CDR2 YYDKDF (reference sequence).